The clone carrying this T cell receptor (beta chain) was recorded a few times. The data belong to a study of blood T cells in healthy people across ages. The J segment lost 5 bases and the V segment lost 4 bases, leaving 7 bases of the junction unmatched. The CDR3 covers 15 residues. In germline, CDR1 is MGHRA, CDR2 YSYEKL. Primed by a sample-barcoded 5' primer and a J-beta primer mix, a second PCR proceeded for 7 to 11 cycles. The template-switch adaptor was a 5' adaptor with 12 random nucleotides. It tagged each cDNA molecule. Each CDR3 protein gets one entry after TCRdb re-called the 5' RACE reads with MiXCR. This sample has about a million distinct CDR3 sequences, with roughly two fifths found just once.

Sequenced input: blood. This TCR was recovered from a man aged 18 to 30 in good health. This chain joins TRBV4-1 and TRBJ1-2, with TRBD1 matching 10 bases. CDR3 sequence reads: CASSRGQGGFYGYTF. In DNA, the CDR3 is TGCGCCAGCAGCCGAGGACAGGGGGGATTTTATGGCTACACCTTC.